The present T cell receptor (beta chain) was sequenced within a study of blood T cell repertoires in COVID-19. Study context: Italy, Spain and the United States were the sources of the convalescent and acute COVID-19 samples.

There are 13 residues in the CDR3. The germline CDR1 and CDR2 sequences are SGHTA and FQGNSA. V lost 5 bases, J lost 4 bases, and 9 bases lay in between. The table came from immunoSEQ multiplex PCR; TCRdb's copy has only in-frame clones and leaves some out. The data show tens of thousands of clones, with about 80% seen just once and roughly a fifth held by the top ten. Sample: peripheral blood. The receptor's source is a man aged 50-60 years with active or convalescent COVID-19. The V and J genes are TRBV7-2 and TRBJ1-3, with no clear D. The CDR3 loop is CASSPGIGNTIYF. As DNA, the CDR3 is TGTGCCAGCAGCCCCGGTATCGGAAACACCATATATTTT.